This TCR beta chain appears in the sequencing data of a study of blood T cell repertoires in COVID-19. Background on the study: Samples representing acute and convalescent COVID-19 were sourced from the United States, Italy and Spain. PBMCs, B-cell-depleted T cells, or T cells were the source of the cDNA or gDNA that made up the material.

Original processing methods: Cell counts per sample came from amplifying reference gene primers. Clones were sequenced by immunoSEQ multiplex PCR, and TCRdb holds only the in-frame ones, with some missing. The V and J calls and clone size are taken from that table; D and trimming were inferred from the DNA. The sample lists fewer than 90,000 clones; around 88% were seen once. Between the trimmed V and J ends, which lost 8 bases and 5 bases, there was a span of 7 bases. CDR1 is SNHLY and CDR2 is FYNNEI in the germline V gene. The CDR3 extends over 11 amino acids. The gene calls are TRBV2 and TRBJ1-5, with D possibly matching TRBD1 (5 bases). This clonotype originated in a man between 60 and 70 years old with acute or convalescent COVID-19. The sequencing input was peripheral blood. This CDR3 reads CASARDQPQHF. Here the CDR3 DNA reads TGTGCCAGCGCCAGGGATCAGCCCCAGCATTTT.